Below, 14 T cell receptor beta chains from the same sample are listed, as sequenced in a study of blood T cell repertoires in COVID-19. The protocol was immunoSEQ multiplex PCR, while the TCRdb copy is restricted to in-frame clones and leaves out a portion. Here the sample spans under 60,000 clones, approximately 80% being singletons. Sequencing was carried out using peripheral blood. The source is a man aged 25 to 40 with COVID-19, enrolled during active disease.

Here the CDR3 DNA reads TGCGCCAGCAGCTTGGCTTCAGTGGGAGCCACAGATACGCAGTATTTT. This encodes CASSLASVGATDTQYF. The gene calls are TRBV5-1 and TRBJ2-3; a possible D gene is TRBD2 (5 bases). The length of the CDR3 is 16 residues. Germline lookup yields CDR1 SGHRS and CDR2 YFSETQ. V was pared by 0 bases and J by 2 bases, with 13 bases between.

The chain recombines TRBV29-1 with TRBJ2-2, with 8 bases identical to TRBD2. Germline V gene data show CDR1 as SQVTM and CDR2 as ANQGSEA. V was clipped by 7 bases and J by 7 bases; unmatched bases: 11. This CDR3 has 14 residues. The CDR3 DNA sequence: TGCAGCGCCTCTACGCGGGGGGTGGTCGGGGAGCTGTTTTTT. Translation gives CSASTRGVVGELFF.

The rearrangement joins TRBV6-4 to TRBJ1-6; D is perhaps TRBD1 (5 bases). Germline V gene sequence: CDR1 MRHNA, CDR2 SNTAGT. V lost 0 bases and J 9 bases, leaving 9 bases between the germline ends. The CDR3 extends over 14 amino acids. This chain's CDR3 is CASSDSGGGSPLHF. As DNA, the CDR3 is TGTGCCAGCAGTGACTCGGGGGGAGGTTCACCCCTCCACTTT.

The rearrangement links TRBV7-2 to TRBJ2-7; D possibly corresponds to TRBD2 (6 bases). Germline CDR1 SGHTA, CDR2 FQGNSA. The length of the CDR3 is 17 residues. V gave up 2 bases and J gave up 0 bases, with 17 bases separating them. The CDR3 protein is CASSLWGCGKFSYEQYF. CDR3 DNA: TGTGCCAGCAGCTTATGGGGGTGCGGGAAATTCTCCTACGAGCAGTACTTC.

The chain links TRBV28 to TRBJ2-7; 7 bases align to TRBD2. V was clipped by 6 bases and J by 1 base; unmatched bases: 6. Germline V gives CDR1 MDHEN, CDR2 SYDVKM. This CDR3 contains 14 residues. CDR3 protein: CASRKAGDSYEQYF. Here the CDR3 DNA reads TGTGCCAGCAGGAAGGCGGGGGATTCCTACGAGCAGTACTTC.

The V and J genes are TRBV6-5 and TRBJ1-5, with 7 bases aligning to TRBD1. With 6 bases clipped from V and 2 bases from J, the junction kept 7 bases outside the gene matches. CDR3 size: 15 residues. CDR1 and CDR2 from the germline V gene are MNHEY and SVGAGI. The CDR3 nucleotides read TGTGCCAGCAGCAGGACAGGAGAACGCAATCAGCCCCAGCATTTT. Translation: CASSRTGERNQPQHF.

The chain is built from TRBV6-5 and TRBJ2-2; D remains unclear. Trimming stripped 6 bases from V and 5 bases from J, with 7 bases between. The V gene's germline CDR1 is MNHEY and CDR2 SVGAGI. The CDR3 runs 12 residues. The CDR3 nucleotides read TGTGCCAGCAGATCCGGGACCGGGGAGCTGTTTTTT. Residues: CASRSGTGELFF.

This sequence joins TRBV19 and TRBJ2-1; D unclear. CDR3 length: 15 amino acids. Trimming removed 1 base from V and 7 bases from J, with 14 bases in between. CDR1 is LNHDA, CDR2 SQIVND, per germline (reference sequence). CDR3 bases: TGTGCCAGTAGTATAGGAAGCTCGAAGACAAATGAGCAGTTCTTC. It is translated as CASSIGSSKTNEQFF.

This clone was found once. This chain connects TRBV24-1 to TRBJ2-7; the D gene is possibly TRBD2 (5 bases). Trimming removed 1 base from V and 5 bases from J, with 8 bases in between. This CDR3 has 13 residues. CDR1 is KGHDR, CDR2 SFDVKD, per germline. CDR3 protein: CATSDFTRNEQYF. The CDR3 DNA reads TGTGCCACCAGTGATTTTACTAGGAACGAGCAGTACTTC.

J is TRBJ1-2 and V is TRBV12-5; D remains unclear. CDR1 and CDR2 (germline): LGHNT, FRNRAP. CDR3 length equals 12 residues. The V end lost 6 bases, the J end lost 8 bases, and 13 bases lay between the germline ends. The CDR3 reads CASGSMVRGYTF. The CDR3 DNA follows: TGTGCTAGTGGCTCGATGGTGCGAGGCTACACCTTC.

This clone was found many times. J is TRBJ1-1 and V is TRBV29-1; TRBD1 might be the D (5 bases). Trimming removed 2 bases at V and 0 bases at J, with 7 bases between. Germline loops: CDR1 SQVTM, CDR2 ANQGSEA. There are 13 residues in the CDR3. The CDR3 bases are TGCAGCGTTGAAAGACAGTTGAACACTGAAGCTTTCTTT. This sequence encodes CSVERQLNTEAFF.

The CDR3 is CASSLALGQVDSPLHF. CDR3 in DNA: TGTGCCAGCAGCTTAGCGCTGGGACAGGTGGATTCACCCCTCCACTTT. This chain links TRBV7-2 with TRBJ1-6; 8 bases align to TRBD1. Trimming at V came to 0 bases and at J to 8 bases, leaving 6 bases not matched to a gene. Germline CDR1 and CDR2: SGHTA and FQGNSA. This CDR3 has 16 amino acids.

The table lists this clone with a few counts. V usage is TRBV28 and J usage is TRBJ1-3; D is perhaps TRBD1 (6 bases). This CDR3 is 17 amino acids long. Trimming stripped 4 bases from V and 2 bases from J, with 18 bases between. Germline lookup yields CDR1 MDHEN and CDR2 SYDVKM. DNA of the CDR3: TGTGCCAGCAGTTCCGGCGGGGGCGCGGGTCCTGGAAACACCATATATTTT. As protein: CASSSGGGAGPGNTIYF.

This clone was found many times. The chain uses TRBV28 and TRBJ1-3; weak D call: TRBD1 (6 bases). The CDR3 covers 16 residues. Trimming shortened V by 4 bases and J by 5 bases, and 18 bases separated the two germline ends. Germline assignment: CDR1 MDHEN and CDR2 SYDVKM. CDR3 amino acids: CASSSGTGGYRNTIYF. CDR3 nucleotide sequence: TGTGCCAGCAGTTCTGGGACGGGGGGCTATCGAAACACCATATATTTT.